This TCR beta chain is from a study of blood T cell repertoires in COVID-19. Whole-study context: There were acute and convalescent COVID-19 samples, and they came from the United States, Italy and Spain. Sources were T cells, B-cell-depleted T cells, or PBMCs; the material itself was cDNA or gDNA.

The CDR3 is 14 residues long. Germline CDR1 is LNHDA and CDR2 is SQIVND (reference sequence). Trimming removed 3 bases from V and 6 bases from J, with 14 bases in between. In the source study's methods: For nucleated cells, counts were estimated from reference gene primer amplification. Produced via immunoSEQ multiplex PCR; TCRdb's table is partial and in-frame only. V, J and clone size are taken as reported in that table, and D and trimming were inferred from the DNA itself. The sample holds about 210,000 clones, 70% to 90% seen once. This rearrangement joins TRBV19 to TRBJ1-2; D possibly corresponds to TRBD1 (6 bases). This clonotype was obtained from a middle-aged woman with acute or convalescent COVID-19. Specimen: peripheral blood. The CDR3 DNA follows: TGTGCCAGTAGTATCGGCGCGGGGGCAGATGGCTACACCTTC. This gives the protein CASSIGAGADGYTF.